Listed here are 8 T cell receptor beta chains from one sample, sequenced in a study of blood T cell repertoires in COVID-19. Libraries were prepared by immunoSEQ multiplex PCR; TCRdb keeps only in-frame clonotypes and omits some of them. Of approximately 250,000 clones listed, about nine tenths were seen once; the top ten hold about 2.3%. The sample comprised PBMCs or T cells enriched from blood (not recorded which). Every receptor here comes from a woman aged 40 to 55 with acute COVID-19.

The rearrangement joins TRBV5-1 to TRBJ2-2; D is uncertain. Germline CDR1 and CDR2: SGHRS and YFSETQ. The V gene lost 4 bases and the J gene lost 6 bases, with 7 bases spanning the gap. This CDR3 has 12 residues. This CDR3 is CASSNMAGELFF. The CDR3 DNA reads as TGCGCCAGCAGCAACATGGCCGGGGAGCTGTTTTTT.

The chain combines TRBV11-2 with TRBJ2-1; 11 bases agree with TRBD2. The CDR3 contains 18 residues. Germline-derived CDR1 and CDR2 are SGHAT and FQNNGV. V was pared by 5 bases and J by 9 bases, with 18 bases of the junction left unmatched. The DNA of the CDR3 is TGTGCCAGCAGCCCTAGAGGGGGATCGGGACTAGCGGAACCTGAGCAGTTCTTC. This encodes CASSPRGGSGLAEPEQFF. The whole variable domain, filled in from reference TRBV11-2 and TRBJ2-1, reads EAGVAQSPRYKIIEKRQSVAFWCNPISGHATLYWYQQILGQGPKLLIQFQNNGVVDDSQLPKDRFSAERLKGVDSTLKIQPAKLEDSAVYLCASSPRGGSGLAEPEQFFGPGTRLTVL.

The chain has TRBV29-1 and TRBJ2-1; 8 nucleotides line up with TRBD1. This CDR3 has 14 amino acids. The trim removed 5 bases at V and 3 bases at J, leaving 6 bases unmatched. Germline V gene lookup returns CDR1 SQVTM and CDR2 ANQGSEA. The CDR3 region is CSVRRTGFYNEQFF. As DNA, the CDR3 is TGCAGCGTTCGCCGGACAGGGTTCTACAATGAGCAGTTCTTC.

This sequence joins TRBV7-2 and TRBJ1-3, with 12 bases identical to TRBD1. The length of the CDR3 is 17 residues. Germline CDR1 SGHTA, CDR2 FQGNSA. V dropped 0 bases and J dropped 5; count of bases not matched to a gene: 5. CDR3 region: CASSLAGTGGRRNTIYF. In DNA, the CDR3 is TGTGCCAGCAGCTTAGCAGGGACAGGGGGCAGGAGAAACACCATATATTTT. Supplemented by reference TRBV7-2 and TRBJ1-3, the full variable domain reads GAGVSQSPSNKVTEKGKDVELRCDPISGHTALYWYRQSLGQGLEFLIYFQGNSAPDKSGLPSDRFSAERTGGSVSTLTIQRTQQEDSAVYLCASSLAGTGGRRNTIYFGEGSWLTVV.

The chain combines TRBV7-9 with TRBJ2-1; 7 bases line up with TRBD2. With 5 bases clipped from V and 6 bases from J, the junction kept 16 bases outside the gene matches. The CDR3 is made up of 17 amino acids. Germline assignment: CDR1 SEHNR and CDR2 FQNEAQ (reference sequence). The CDR3 coding sequence is TGTGCCAGCAGCCCACGATTGTGGGCGGGAGAAGGCAATGAGCAGTTCTTC. Translated, it gives CASSPRLWAGEGNEQFF.

V gene TRBV9 combines with J gene TRBJ1-2; D is possibly TRBD1 (6 bases). CDR3 size: 14 residues. The germline CDR1 and CDR2 sequences are SGDLS and YYNGEE. Trimming took off 3 bases at V and 4 bases at J, with 13 bases between the two ends. CDR3 nucleotide sequence: TGTGCCAGCAGCGGAACAGGGTCCGGCTATGGCTACACCTTC. This translates into CASSGTGSGYGYTF.

This clone occurred once. The gene calls are TRBV5-1 and TRBJ1-5, with D tentatively TRBD1 (6 bases). The CDR3 length is 14 residues. V shed 1 base and J shed 5 bases, with 10 bases lying between them. Per germline, CDR1 SGHRS and CDR2 YFSETQ. The CDR3 sequence is CASSLRGGDQPQHF. CDR3 bases: TGCGCCAGCAGCTTGAGAGGGGGAGATCAGCCCCAGCATTTT.

CDR3 bases: TGTGCCAGCAGCTTAGCGCGGGCCTACAATGAGCAGTTCTTC. This translates into CASSLARAYNEQFF. J is TRBJ2-1 and V is TRBV11-2, with a possible D match to TRBD2 (5 bases). The CDR3 totals 14 residues. The V and J ends lost 1 base and 2 bases respectively, with 6 bases between them. CDR1 and CDR2 (germline): SGHAT, FQNNGV.